Below, 16 T cell receptor beta chains from the same sample are listed, as sequenced in a study of T cell clones after liver transplantation. The table came from immunoSEQ multiplex PCR; TCRdb's copy has only in-frame clones and leaves some out. The sample yields 65,000 to 85,000 clones, around 84% seen once. The sample in question was CD4+ T cells from blood, obtained 48 months after liver transplant. All receptors derive from a human patient who received a liver transplant. Some T cells may be graft donor cells.

V gene TRBV7-8 combines with J gene TRBJ2-6; tentatively, D is TRBD1 (5 bases). Trimming removed 2 bases from V and 0 bases from J, with 8 bases in between. This CDR3 is built from 16 residues. Per germline, CDR1 SGHVS and CDR2 FQNEAQ. The CDR3 region is CASSLYGASGANVLTF. Written as DNA, the CDR3 is TGTGCCAGCAGCTTATATGGGGCCTCTGGGGCCAACGTCCTGACTTTC.

This chain links TRBV29-1 with TRBJ2-5; no firm D call. CDR1 is SQVTM, CDR2 ANQGSEA, per germline. The germline V and J ends were trimmed by 3 bases and 3 bases, with 8 bases remaining between them. The CDR3 extends over 12 amino acids. Here the CDR3 DNA reads TGCAGCGTTGATTCCGTAGAAGAGACCCAGTACTTC. This codes for CSVDSVEETQYF.

The rearrangement uses TRBV19 and TRBJ2-1; TRBD2 is a possible D gene (6 bases). Looked up from germline, CDR1 is LNHDA and CDR2 is SQIVND (reference sequence). The CDR3 covers 14 residues. Trimming took 5 bases from V and 2 from J, leaving 10 bases between them. The CDR3 region is CASSRESTYNEQFF. The CDR3 coding sequence is TGTGCCAGTAGTCGGGAGTCAACCTACAATGAGCAGTTCTTC. Full variable domain (missing parts from reference TRBV19 and TRBJ2-1): DGGITQSPKYLFRKEGQNVTLSCEQNLNHDAMYWYRQDPGQGLRLIYYSQIVNDFQKGDIAEGYSVSREKKESFPLTVTSAQKNPTAFYLCASSRESTYNEQFFGPGTRLTVL.

The chain carries TRBV27 and TRBJ2-7; 12 bases align to TRBD1. V trimming: 4 bases; J trimming: 5 bases; junction bases outside the gene matches: 9. CDR3 length: 16 residues. Germline V gene lookup returns CDR1 MNHEY and CDR2 SMNVEV (reference sequence). CDR3 region: CASSSISGQGANEQYF. CDR3 sequence (DNA): TGTGCCAGCAGTTCCATATCGGGACAGGGGGCAAACGAGCAGTACTTC.

The chain couples TRBV15 to TRBJ2-3, with unresolved D. CDR1 is LNHNV, CDR2 YYDKDF, per germline (reference sequence). V lost 5 bases to trimming and J lost 8 bases, with 14 bases between them. The CDR3 covers 13 residues. The CDR3 is CATSPDGPSTQYF. CDR3 DNA: TGTGCCACCAGCCCAGATGGCCCCAGTACGCAGTATTTT.

This clone was detected only once. V and J are TRBV11-3 and TRBJ2-1; D gene ambiguous. This CDR3 is 14 amino acids long. Between the trimmed V and J ends, which lost 3 bases and 0 bases, there was a span of 6 bases. CDR1 is SGHNT, CDR2 YENEEA, per germline. CDR3 sequence reads: CASSLDSSYNEQFF. The CDR3 DNA sequence: TGTGCCAGCAGCTTGGATAGCTCCTACAATGAGCAGTTCTTC.

The gene calls are TRBV11-3 and TRBJ1-1; 7 nucleotides line up with TRBD1. V lost 1 base to trimming and J lost 3 bases; unmatched junction nucleotides: 8. CDR1 and CDR2 from the germline V gene are SGHNT and YENEEA. There are 16 residues in the CDR3. CDR3 DNA sequence: TGTGCCAGCAGCTTAGGTTACAGGGGTGCCGACACTGAAGCTTTCTTT. Translating it yields CASSLGYRGADTEAFF.

The rearrangement joins TRBV7-9 to TRBJ1-2, with a possible D match to TRBD1 (5 bases). V was clipped by 4 bases and J by 4 bases, with 19 bases between them. This CDR3 comprises 16 residues. From germline, CDR1 is SEHNR and CDR2 FQNEAQ (reference sequence). CDR3 coding DNA: TGTGCCAGCAGCTGGGGCCAGGGCCGAATCGGCTATGGCTACACCTTC. Its translation: CASSWGQGRIGYGYTF.

The CDR3 loop is CATRLLRGDIQYF. Here the CDR3 DNA reads TGTGCCACCCGCCTTCTCCGGGGAGACATTCAGTACTTC. The chain is built from TRBV27 and TRBJ2-4; the D gene is possibly TRBD2 (5 bases). Germline CDR1 MNHEY, CDR2 SMNVEV (reference sequence). Deletions cut 10 bases from V and 8 bases from J, with 18 bases between. This CDR3 region has 13 residues.

A single count supports this clone. This sequence joins TRBV7-8 and TRBJ1-5; the match to TRBD1 covers 7 bases. Germline V gene lookup returns CDR1 SGHVS and CDR2 FQNEAQ. CDR3 size: 17 residues. The V and J ends lost 5 bases and 2 bases, in that order; junction bases with no gene match: 12. CDR3 residues: CASSDLTGVIGNQPQHF. The DNA for the CDR3 is TGTGCCAGCAGCGATCTAACAGGGGTGATAGGCAATCAGCCCCAGCATTTT.

The chain has TRBV7-9 and TRBJ1-5; 7 positions match TRBD1. Germline V gene data show CDR1 as SEHNR and CDR2 as FQNEAQ (reference sequence). J was trimmed by 5 bases and V by 5 bases; bases with no gene match: 6. The CDR3 extends over 14 amino acids. Written as DNA, the CDR3 is TGTGCCAGCAGCCCGGTTACAGGGGATCAGCCCCAGCATTTT. Translating gives CASSPVTGDQPQHF.

The chain employs TRBV7-3 and TRBJ2-3; D is possibly TRBD1 (6 bases). Per the germline V gene, CDR1 is SGHTA and CDR2 is FQGTGA. The germline V and J ends were trimmed by 4 bases and 3 bases, with 14 bases remaining between them. The CDR3 runs to 15 residues. The CDR3 DNA reads TGTGCCAGCAGCTCCGGACAGAAGCAAACAGATACGCAGTATTTT. It translates to CASSSGQKQTDTQYF.

The rearrangement uses TRBV19 and TRBJ2-3; 9 bases map to TRBD2. This CDR3 contains 17 residues. Germline V gene data show CDR1 as LNHDA and CDR2 as SQIVND (reference sequence). J gave up 4 bases and V 4 bases, and 12 bases lay outside the gene matches. In DNA form, the CDR3 reads TGTGCCAGTAGTACCCTCGAAATGGGACTAGCTTCAGATACGCAGTATTTT. This sequence encodes CASSTLEMGLASDTQYF.

CDR3 sequence reads: CASSQEDRKQYF. For the CDR3, the DNA is TGTGCCAGCAGCCAAGAGGACAGAAAGCAGTACTTC. This chain joins TRBV7-9 and TRBJ2-7, with D maybe TRBD1 (6 bases). In germline, CDR1 is SEHNR, CDR2 FQNEAQ (reference sequence). V was pared by 5 bases and J by 8 bases, with 13 bases between. The length of the CDR3 is 12 residues. The complete variable domain, with remaining parts taken from reference TRBV7-9 and TRBJ2-7, reads DTGVSQNPRHKITKRGQNVTFRCDPISEHNRLYWYRQTLGQGPEFLTYFQNEAQLEKSRLLSDRFSAERPKGSFSTLEIQRTEQGDSAMYLCASSQEDRKQYFGPGTRLTVT.

Of note for this clone: An end of the junction differs from the germline gene, which may be a read error. The same CDR3 arises from other DNA sequences in this sample as well. The gene calls are TRBV18 and TRBJ2-3; 7 nucleotides match TRBD1. The germline V gene encodes CDR1 KGHSH and CDR2 LQKENI. The CDR3 runs to 15 residues. DNA for the CDR3: TGTGCCAGTTCACCTGGACAGGCGGGCACAGATACGCAGTATTTT. Protein product: CASSPGQAGTDTQYF.

The chain joins TRBV7-9 to TRBJ1-4, with TRBD1 identical over 9 bases. This CDR3 comprises 15 residues. The germline CDR1 and CDR2 sequences are SEHNR and FQNEAQ (reference sequence). The trim removed 5 bases at V and 4 bases at J, leaving 5 bases unmatched. CDR3 DNA sequence: TGTGCCAGCAGCCCGATGACAGGGGGTAATGAAAAACTGTTTTTT. Its translation: CASSPMTGGNEKLFF.